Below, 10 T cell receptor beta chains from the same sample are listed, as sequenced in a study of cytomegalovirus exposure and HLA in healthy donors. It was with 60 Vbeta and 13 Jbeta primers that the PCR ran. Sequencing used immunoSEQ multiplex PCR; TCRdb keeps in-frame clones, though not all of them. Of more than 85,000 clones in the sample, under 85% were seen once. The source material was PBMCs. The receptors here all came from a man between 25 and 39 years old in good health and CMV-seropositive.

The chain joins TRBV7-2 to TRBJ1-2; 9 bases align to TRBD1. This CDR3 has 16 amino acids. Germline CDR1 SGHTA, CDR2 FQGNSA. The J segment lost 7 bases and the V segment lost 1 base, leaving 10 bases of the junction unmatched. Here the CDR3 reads CASSLGFFGTGSGYTF. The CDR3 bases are TGTGCCAGCAGCTTAGGTTTTTTTGGGACAGGGTCTGGCTACACCTTC.

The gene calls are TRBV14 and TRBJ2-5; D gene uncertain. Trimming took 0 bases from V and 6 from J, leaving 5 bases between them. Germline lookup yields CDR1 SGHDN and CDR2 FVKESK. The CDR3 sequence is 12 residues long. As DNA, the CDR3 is TGTGCCAGCAGCCAAGATACACAGACCCAGTACTTC. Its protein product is CASSQDTQTQYF.

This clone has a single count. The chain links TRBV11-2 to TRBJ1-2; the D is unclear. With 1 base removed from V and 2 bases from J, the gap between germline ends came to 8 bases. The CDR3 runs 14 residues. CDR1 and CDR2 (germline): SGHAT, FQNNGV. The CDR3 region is CASSLVAGNYGYTF. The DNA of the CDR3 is TGTGCCAGCAGCTTAGTCGCGGGGAACTATGGCTACACCTTC. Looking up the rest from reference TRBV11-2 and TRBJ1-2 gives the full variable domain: EAGVAQSPRYKIIEKRQSVAFWCNPISGHATLYWYQQILGQGPKLLIQFQNNGVVDDSQLPKDRFSAERLKGVDSTLKIQPAKLEDSAVYLCASSLVAGNYGYTFGSGTRLTVV.

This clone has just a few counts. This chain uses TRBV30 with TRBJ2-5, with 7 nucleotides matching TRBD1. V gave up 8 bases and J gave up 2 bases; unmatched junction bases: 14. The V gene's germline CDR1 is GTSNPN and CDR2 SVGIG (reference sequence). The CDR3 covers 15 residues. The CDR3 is CAGTAGGRTQETQYF. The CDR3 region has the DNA TGTGCCGGGACGGCAGGGGGAAGAACTCAAGAGACCCAGTACTTC.

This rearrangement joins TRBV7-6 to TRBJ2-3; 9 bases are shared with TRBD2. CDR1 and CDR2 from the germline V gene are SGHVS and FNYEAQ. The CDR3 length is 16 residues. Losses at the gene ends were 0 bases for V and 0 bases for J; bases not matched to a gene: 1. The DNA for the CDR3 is TGTGCCAGCAGCTTAGCCGCGGGGGGGAGCACAGATACGCAGTATTTT. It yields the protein CASSLAAGGSTDTQYF.

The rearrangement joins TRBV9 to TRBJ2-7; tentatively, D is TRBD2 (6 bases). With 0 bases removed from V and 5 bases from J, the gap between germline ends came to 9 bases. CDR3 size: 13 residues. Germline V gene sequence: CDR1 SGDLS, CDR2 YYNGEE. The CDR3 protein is CASSVGRDDEQYF. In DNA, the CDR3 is TGTGCCAGCAGCGTAGGGAGGGACGACGAGCAGTACTTC.

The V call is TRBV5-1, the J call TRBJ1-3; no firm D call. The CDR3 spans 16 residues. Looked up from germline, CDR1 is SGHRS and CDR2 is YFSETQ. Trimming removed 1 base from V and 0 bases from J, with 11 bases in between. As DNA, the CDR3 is TGCGCCAGCAGCTTGACGGAGTTGATCTCTGGAAACACCATATATTTT. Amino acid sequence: CASSLTELISGNTIYF.

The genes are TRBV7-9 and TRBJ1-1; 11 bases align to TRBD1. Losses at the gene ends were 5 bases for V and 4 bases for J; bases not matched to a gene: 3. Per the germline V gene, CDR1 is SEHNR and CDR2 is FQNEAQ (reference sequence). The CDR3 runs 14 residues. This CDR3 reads CASSLGQGVTEAFF. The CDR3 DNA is TGTGCCAGCAGCCTGGGACAGGGGGTCACTGAAGCTTTCTTT. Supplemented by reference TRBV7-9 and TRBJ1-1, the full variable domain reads DTGVSQNPRHKITKRGQNVTFRCDPISEHNRLYWYRQTLGQGPEFLTYFQNEAQLEKSRLLSDRFSAERPKGSFSTLEIQRTEQGDSAMYLCASSLGQGVTEAFFGQGTRLTVV.

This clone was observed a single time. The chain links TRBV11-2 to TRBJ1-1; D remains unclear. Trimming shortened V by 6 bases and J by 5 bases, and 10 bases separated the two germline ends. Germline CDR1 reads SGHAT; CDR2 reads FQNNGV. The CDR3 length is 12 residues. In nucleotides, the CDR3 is TGTGCCAGCAGGAGGAGGGAAACTGAAGCTTTCTTT. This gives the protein CASRRRETEAFF. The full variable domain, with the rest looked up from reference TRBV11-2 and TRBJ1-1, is EAGVAQSPRYKIIEKRQSVAFWCNPISGHATLYWYQQILGQGPKLLIQFQNNGVVDDSQLPKDRFSAERLKGVDSTLKIQPAKLEDSAVYLCASRRRETEAFFGQGTRLTVV.

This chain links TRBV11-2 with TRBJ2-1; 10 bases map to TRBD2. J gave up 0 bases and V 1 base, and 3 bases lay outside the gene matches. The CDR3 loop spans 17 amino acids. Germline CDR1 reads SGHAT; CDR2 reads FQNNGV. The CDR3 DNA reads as TGTGCCAGCAGCTTAGGGCTAGCGGGGGCCTCCTACAATGAGCAGTTCTTC. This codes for CASSLGLAGASYNEQFF.